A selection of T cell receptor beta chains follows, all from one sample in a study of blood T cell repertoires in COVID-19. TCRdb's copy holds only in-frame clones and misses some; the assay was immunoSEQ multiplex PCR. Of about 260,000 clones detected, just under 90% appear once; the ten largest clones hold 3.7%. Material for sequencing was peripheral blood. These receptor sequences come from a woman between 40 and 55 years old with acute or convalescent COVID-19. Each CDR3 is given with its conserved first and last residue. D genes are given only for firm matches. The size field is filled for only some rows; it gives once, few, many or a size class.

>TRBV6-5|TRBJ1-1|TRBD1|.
TGTGCCAGCAGTTACCACCAGGACAGGGGGAACACTGAAGCTTTCTTT
CASSYHQDRGNTEAFF
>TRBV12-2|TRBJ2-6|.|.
TGTGCAAGTCGCTCCGGACAGCTCAAGGGGGCCAACGTCCTGACTTTC
CASRSGQLKGANVLTF
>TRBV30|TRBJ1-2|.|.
TGTGCCTGGAGTGTACGTCGGGTTAACTATGGCTACACCTTC
CAWSVRRVNYGYTF
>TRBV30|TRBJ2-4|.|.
TGTGCCTGGAGTCAGGGAGCCAAAAACATTCAGTACTTC
CAWSQGAKNIQYF
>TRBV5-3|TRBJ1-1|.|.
TGTGCCAGCTATGAAGGAGAGAGAGGACTGATGAACACTGAAGCTTTCTTT
CASYEGERGLMNTEAFF
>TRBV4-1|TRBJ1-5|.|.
TGCGCCAGCAGCCAATACGCAGGGGCTTTGAATCAGCCCCAGCATTTT
CASSQYAGALNQPQHF
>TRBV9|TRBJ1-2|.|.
TGTGCCAGCAGCGGCGGGCAGGTCAACTCCAGGGGCTATGGCTACACCTTC
CASSGGQVNSRGYGYTF
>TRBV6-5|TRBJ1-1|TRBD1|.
TGTGCCAGCAGTTACACTTCAGGGGGCCGCACTGAAGCTTTCTTT
CASSYTSGGRTEAFF
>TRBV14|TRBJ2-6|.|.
TGTGCCAGCAGCCACGCCCCAGGGGATCTCTCTGGGGCCAACGTCCTGACTTTC
CASSHAPGDLSGANVLTF
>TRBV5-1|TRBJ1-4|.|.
TGCGCCAGCAGCTTGGCCCAGGGTCGTAATGAAAAACTGTTTTTT
CASSLAQGRNEKLFF
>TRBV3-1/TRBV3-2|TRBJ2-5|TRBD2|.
TGTGCCAGCAGCCAAGCGGCGGGGGGGCGGAAGACCCAGTACTTC
CASSQAAGGRKTQYF
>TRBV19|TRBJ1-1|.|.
TGTGCCAGTAGTACGCCGCGGAACACTGAAGCTTTCTTT
CASSTPRNTEAFF
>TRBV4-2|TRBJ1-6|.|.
TGTGCCAGCAGCCAAGATGATAGAGGGTTGGGACCCCTCCACTTT
CASSQDDRGLGPLHF
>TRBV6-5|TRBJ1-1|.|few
TGTGCCAGCAGGACGCATAGGGGCGTTAACACTGAAGCTTTCTTT
CASRTHRGVNTEAFF
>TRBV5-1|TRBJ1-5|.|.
TGCGCCAGCAGCCTATGGGGGGGGGCCGATCAGCCCCAGCATTTT
CASSLWGGADQPQHF
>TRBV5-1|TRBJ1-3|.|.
TGCGCCAGCAGCTTGGAGGCAGGGATAGGTGGAAACACCATATATTTT
CASSLEAGIGGNTIYF
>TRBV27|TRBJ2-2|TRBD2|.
TGTGCCAGCAGTTGGTTAGCGGGGGGGCCAGACACCGGGGAGCTGTTTTTT
CASSWLAGGPDTGELFF
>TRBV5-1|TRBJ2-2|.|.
TGCGCCTCTGAACAGGTCAGCACCGGGGAGCTGTTTTTT
CASEQVSTGELFF
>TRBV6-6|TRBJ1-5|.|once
TGTGCCAGCACCTTCGCCCGGGCGGGAGCCCAGCCCCAGCATTTT
CASTFARAGAQPQHF
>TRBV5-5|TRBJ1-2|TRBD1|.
TGTGCCAGCAGCCTAATCAGGACAGGGGGCGGTGGCTACACCTTC
CASSLIRTGGGGYTF
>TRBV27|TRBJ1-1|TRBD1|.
TGTGCCAGCAGTCCCGGGACAGGGGCATCTGAAGCTTTCTTT
CASSPGTGASEAFF
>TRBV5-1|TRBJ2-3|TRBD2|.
TGCGCCAGCAGCTTTGTAGCGGGGGGGCGGCAAGACACAGATACGCAGTATTTT
CASSFVAGGRQDTDTQYF
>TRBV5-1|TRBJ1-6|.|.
TGCGCCAGCAGCTTCGGACGGAGGAACTCCTATAATTCACCCCTCCACTTT
CASSFGRRNSYNSPLHF
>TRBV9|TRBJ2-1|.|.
TGTGCCAGCAGCGTCGGGGGTTCCTACAATGAGCAGTTCTTC
CASSVGGSYNEQFF
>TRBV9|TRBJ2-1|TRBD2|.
TGTGCCAGCGGGACATTTGGACTAGCGGGGGTTTACTACAATGAGCAGTTCTTC
CASGTFGLAGVYYNEQFF
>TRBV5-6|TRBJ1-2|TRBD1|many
TGTGCCAGCAGCTTGCAGGGGGCGTCTGGCTACACCTTC
CASSLQGASGYTF
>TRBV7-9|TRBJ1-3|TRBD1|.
TGTGCCAGCAGCTTGGGACAGGAGATGAGAGGGGACACCATATATTTT
CASSLGQEMRGDTIYF
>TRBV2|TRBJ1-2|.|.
TGTGCCAGCAGCCTAAAGTCTAACTATGGCTACACCTTC
CASSLKSNYGYTF
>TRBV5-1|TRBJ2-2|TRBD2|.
TGCGCCAGCAGCTTGGTGGGAGGGGCGAACACCGGGGAGCTGTTTTTT
CASSLVGGANTGELFF
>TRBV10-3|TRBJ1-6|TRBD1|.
TGTGCCACCGCCCCAGGGGGGTCAAATTCACCCCTCCACTTT
CATAPGGSNSPLHF
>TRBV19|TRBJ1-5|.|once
TGTGCCAGTAGTACCAGACACACAGGGCTCAATCAGCCCCAGCATTTT
CASSTRHTGLNQPQHF
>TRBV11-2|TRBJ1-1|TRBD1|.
TGTGCCAGCAGCTTAGGCCCAGGGGGCGAAGCTTTCTTT
CASSLGPGGEAFF
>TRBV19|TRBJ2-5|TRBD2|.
TGTGCCAGTATGGGCGTGGCTAGCGGGGAAGAGACCCAGTACTTC
CASMGVASGEETQYF
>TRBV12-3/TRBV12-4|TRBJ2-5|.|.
TGTGCCAGCAGCCCCAGGGTCCGGGAGACCCAGTACTTC
CASSPRVRETQYF
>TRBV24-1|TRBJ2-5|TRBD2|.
TGTGCCACCAGTGCGGACGGGGGGGAGACCCAGTACTTC
CATSADGGETQYF